This T cell receptor (beta chain) was retrieved from a study of vaccination and CD4 T cells after COVID-19 (dated by TCRdb to 2022 to 2024). General notes on the study: Every convalescent patient had a positive nasal swab PCR test for SARS-CoV-2, with mild disease in roughly 10 patients and severe disease in one. The cultures were stimulated with overlapping spike peptide pools from SARS-CoV-2 and from the common cold coronaviruses HCoV-NL63, HCoV-OC43 and HCoV-229E. Post-COVID blood samples from convalescent patients were collected a median of roughly 100 days after diagnosis, with a range of roughly 30 to 170 days. In more than eight COVID-19 convalescent patients and a handful of infection-naive healthy vaccine recipients, researchers compared the spike-specific CD4+ TCR repertoire from before mRNA vaccination with the repertoire from after. Post-vaccine blood samples were collected a median of about 66 days after the second vaccine dose, ranging from roughly 13 to 250 days. The convalescent cohort comprised six males and four females, including two Hispanic individuals, seven Caucasians, two Asians and one multiracial person. In control cultures, a CEFX viral epitope pool was used as positive control, an HIV-1 Nef peptide pool was used as negative control, or no peptide was added. Participants got two doses of the Pfizer-BioNTech BNT162b2 vaccine (n=8) or two doses of the Moderna mRNA-1273 vaccine (n=2).

Library preparation used PCR. TCR sequencing of DNA from cultured CD4+ T cells used the Oncomine TCR Beta short-read assay at the Johns Hopkins FTIC core. The QIAamp micro DNA kit was used to extract genomic DNA from the cultured CD4+ T cells. Oncomine TCR Beta libraries made from cultured CD4+ T cells were pooled using unique dual indexes and sequenced on an Illumina iSeq 100. In the original analysis: Non-productive sequences were removed, and CDR3s not starting with C, not ending with F or W, or shorter than 7 amino acids were discarded. The MANAFEST web application was used to identify antigen-specific clonotypes by comparing peptide-stimulated wells against reference wells and other culture wells. To be called positive, a clone needed an FDR below 0.05, an odds ratio above 5, and a productive frequency above 0.1% in at least two of three replicate wells. Cross-reactive clonotypes were defined as significantly expanded in both SARS-CoV-2 spike wells and at least one common cold coronavirus spike condition. Levenshtein distances (stringdist) and unrooted phylogenetic trees (ape) in R version 3.6.1 were used to assess CDR3 homology. The raw public reads went through TCRdb reprocessing: fastp at Q25, MiXCR clone calling, in-frame beta chains kept. Each CDR3 protein appears once, grouped with its most common genes and DNA. The V and J calls and clone size are TCRdb's, not the authors'. The sample table shows more than 15,000 distinct CDR3 sequences, and 31% are seen once. About 15% of the sample comes from the top ten.

The treatment or condition label on this specimen signifies: approximately nine-day PBMC culture with coronavirus spike peptide pools or control peptides (ViraFEST assay). To expand antigen-specific T cells with peptide pools and then pick out the expanded clonotypes through TCR sequencing, the study relied on the ViraFEST assay. The convalescent patients' positive SARS-CoV-2 PCR tests fell between March and December 2020, which was before the Alpha, Beta and Delta variants emerged in the United States. Each well held roughly 2.2 million PBMCs cultured in IMDM containing roughly 5.4% human AB serum and roughly 9.7 IU/ml IL-2, with about 9.1 ug/ml peptide pools added. On days 3 and 7, half of the culture medium was replaced with fresh IL-2-containing medium. After about 10 days of culture, CD4+ T cells were isolated by negative selection using the EasySep CD4+ T cell isolation kit. Ficoll-Paque Plus gradient centrifugation was used to isolate PBMCs from whole blood, and the isolated PBMCs were then either used fresh or cryopreserved at -140C. Each culture condition was generally run in triplicate wells.

What the authors observed across the whole study: The number of convalescent patients in the study was relatively small, and the study did not examine early timepoints following natural infection. Among convalescent patients, a median around 83% of the SARS-CoV-2-reactive clones seen after vaccination appeared only after vaccination, which suggests priming specific to the vaccine. In convalescent patients, nearly all vaccine-specific clones (304 of 307) were found to be mono-reactive for SARS-CoV-2 spike rather than cross-reactive with common cold coronaviruses. The median count of SARS-CoV-2-reactive clonotypes went up from 20 to 25 after infection to a few dozen after vaccination, although the change was not significant.

Points on this clonotype: This receptor's antigen is unknown. Within one base of it there is no much larger clone, and no base qualities were kept.

The sample taken for sequencing was cultured CD4+ T cells from blood. This receptor was obtained from a human donor with COVID-19.

The CDR3: CAISAPNEQFF. The base sequence is TGTGCCATCAGCGCCCCCAATGAGCAGTTCTTC. Here the chain combines TRBV10-3 and TRBJ2-1; confidence is insufficient to name the D gene. Including the terminal cysteine and phenylalanine, the CDR3 comprises 11 residues. The CDR3 DNA has 33 bases and is translated from base 1. Sequences ENHRY (CDR1) and SYGVKD (CDR2) are obtained from the germline V gene. The V and J ends are trimmed by 6 bases and 6 bases, leaving 6 bases between them.